This is a list of T cell receptor beta chains from one sample in a study of blood T cell repertoires in COVID-19. The method was immunoSEQ multiplex PCR; TCRdb's version includes in-frame clones alone and lacks a portion of them. Of 170,000 or so clones listed, around nine tenths are singletons. Sequenced sample: peripheral blood. The receptors originated from a woman aged 18-30 years who had recovered from COVID-19. CDR3s leave out the opening cysteine and the closing phenylalanine or tryptophan. D genes are given only for firm matches.

TRBD2,TRBV29-1,SVATSGDIYEQY
-,TRBV2,ASSEVPYGVSLENYYNSPLH
-,TRBV7-9,ASSARDFNNEQF
-,TRBV5-1,ASSLSYNEQF
TRBD2,TRBV18,ASSREVLAGSTDTQY
-,TRBV11-2,ASSLDSSYEQY
-,TRBV27,ASSLTGGGANGYT
-,TRBV7-3,ASSRGSAYEQF
TRBD1,TRBV4-3,ASSQEQGTGVEKLF
TRBD1,TRBV30,AWSGGTGNEKLF
TRBD2,TRBV9,ASSVVAGPAIDEQF
-,TRBV7-9,ASSLGQGQSPLH
-,TRBV5-4,ASSSPSGDETQY
-,TRBV2,ASTTGYDTQY
TRBD1,TRBV7-8,ASSLRDRGSDEQF
-,TRBV7-2,ASSPDYGDTEAF
-,TRBV16,ASSQWGTGITEAF
TRBD1,TRBV18,ASSPPDRGRETQY
-,TRBV7-2,ASSSSGGSGWAQH
TRBD1,TRBV28,ASSRSRQGEQF
TRBD2,TRBV4-1,ASSQGLAGILNTGELF
TRBD2,TRBV19,ASSIGRGGASYNEQF
-,TRBV7-8,ASSFWEDPYNEQF
-,TRBV7-9,ASSLEERSKRNTQY
TRBD2,TRBV13,ASSYRDSGIQETQY
-,TRBV30,AWNSKARRRTDTQY
TRBD1,TRBV4-1,ASSRGTGGGGEQF
-,TRBV10-3,AITRQSSYEQY
TRBD1,TRBV27,ASSIGTGPGDTEAF
TRBD2,TRBV2,ASSEAVLAGSQETQY
-,TRBV10-3,AISEPDSRYNEQF
TRBD1,TRBV5-4,ASSLWTGEGYT
-,TRBV6-5,ASMRFTEAF
-,TRBV7-2,ASSSWTVSGNTIY
TRBD2,TRBV5-8,ASSVTGTSGTYEQY
TRBD2,TRBV15,ATSRVLAGTQETQY
-,TRBV3-1/TRBV3-2,ASSQDRTGDTQY
-,TRBV9,ASSEALNTGELF
-,TRBV20-1,SARAYGTQY
-,TRBV7-9,ASSSHSDTGELF
-,TRBV7-2,ASSLRGQGGIPEQF
-,TRBV18,ASSPDMRSPLH
TRBD2,TRBV27,ASSFGGRLNEQF
-,TRBV7-7,ASSLGLGEDEQF
TRBD1,TRBV7-9,ASSARQGAREQY
TRBD1,TRBV19,ASSEQGASEAF
TRBD1,TRBV3-1/TRBV3-2,ASSQPWTGETSTDTQY
TRBD2,TRBV5-4,ASGLAGSYEQY
TRBD1,TRBV25-1,ASSGTGTGFYEQY
-,TRBV4-3,ASSQVTGPLNTEAF
TRBD2,TRBV5-6,ASSPLVAAGEYTQY
-,TRBV7-6,ASSFAGRGQY
-,TRBV7-9,ASSLYRVGSNNSPLH
TRBD1,TRBV5-1,ASSSSQGARDGYT
-,TRBV7-9,ASILPTGYSGNTIY
TRBD2,TRBV13,ASSLSSGDSSYNEQF
-,TRBV5-1,ASSFGLTTEAF
-,TRBV11-2,ASSLGAGPFTDTQY
-,TRBV18,ASSPHQGSYEQY